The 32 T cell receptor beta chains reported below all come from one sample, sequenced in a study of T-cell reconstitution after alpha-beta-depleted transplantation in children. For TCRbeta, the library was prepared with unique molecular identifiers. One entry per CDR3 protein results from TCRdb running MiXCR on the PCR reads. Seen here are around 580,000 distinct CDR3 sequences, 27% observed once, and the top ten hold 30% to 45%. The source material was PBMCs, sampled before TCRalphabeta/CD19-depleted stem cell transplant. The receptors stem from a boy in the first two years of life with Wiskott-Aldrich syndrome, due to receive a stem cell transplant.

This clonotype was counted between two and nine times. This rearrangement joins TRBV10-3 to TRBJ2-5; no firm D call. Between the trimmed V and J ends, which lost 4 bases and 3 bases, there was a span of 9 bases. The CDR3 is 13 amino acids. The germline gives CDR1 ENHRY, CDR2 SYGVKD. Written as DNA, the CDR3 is TGTGCCATCAGTGCGGTGGTCGAAGAGACCCAGTACTTC. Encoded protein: CAISAVVEETQYF.

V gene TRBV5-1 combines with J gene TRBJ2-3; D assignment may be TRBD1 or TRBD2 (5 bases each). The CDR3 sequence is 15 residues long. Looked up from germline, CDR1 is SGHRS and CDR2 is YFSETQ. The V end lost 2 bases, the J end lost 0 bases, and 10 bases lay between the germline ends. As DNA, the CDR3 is TGCGCCAGCAGCTTCCGGGACGGAAGCACAGATACGCAGTATTTT. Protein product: CASSFRDGSTDTQYF. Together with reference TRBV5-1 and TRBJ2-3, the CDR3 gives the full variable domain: KAGVTQTPRYLIKTRGQQVTLSCSPISGHRSVSWYQQTPGQGLQFLFEYFSETQRNKGNFPGRFSGRQFSNSRSEMNVSTLELGDSALYLCASSFRDGSTDTQYFGPGTRLTVL.

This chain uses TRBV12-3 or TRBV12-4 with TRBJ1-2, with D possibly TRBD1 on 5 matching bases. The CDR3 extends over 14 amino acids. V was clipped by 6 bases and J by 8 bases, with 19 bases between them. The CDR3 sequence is CASSIDNRSWGYTF. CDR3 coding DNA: TGTGCCAGCAGCATAGACAACAGGTCATGGGGCTACACCTTC.

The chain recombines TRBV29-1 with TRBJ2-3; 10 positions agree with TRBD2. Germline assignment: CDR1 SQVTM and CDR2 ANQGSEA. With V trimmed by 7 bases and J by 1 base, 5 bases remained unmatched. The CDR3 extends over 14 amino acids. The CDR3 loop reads CSASLAGRTDTQYF. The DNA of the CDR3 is TGCAGCGCCTCACTAGCGGGACGCACAGATACGCAGTATTTT.

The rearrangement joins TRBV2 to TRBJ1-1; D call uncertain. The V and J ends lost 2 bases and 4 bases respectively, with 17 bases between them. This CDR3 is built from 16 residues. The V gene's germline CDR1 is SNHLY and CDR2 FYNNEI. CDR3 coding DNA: TGTGCCAGCAGTGAAAATCTGGTATTACGGATCACTGAAGCTTTCTTT. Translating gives CASSENLVLRITEAFF.

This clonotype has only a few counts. For the CDR3, the DNA is TGTGCCACCACTCCCACAGAGGGACCTTCCTACAATGAGCAGTTCTTC. Residues: CATTPTEGPSYNEQFF. The chain combines TRBV10-3 with TRBJ2-1, with D perhaps TRBD1 or TRBD2 (5 bases each). Germline CDR1 reads ENHRY; CDR2 reads SYGVKD. V was trimmed by 10 bases and J by 1 base, leaving 20 bases between them. The CDR3 totals 16 residues.

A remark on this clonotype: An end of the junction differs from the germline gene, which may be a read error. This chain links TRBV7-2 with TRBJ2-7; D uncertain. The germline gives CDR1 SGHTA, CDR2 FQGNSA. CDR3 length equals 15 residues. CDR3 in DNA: TGTGCCAGCAGCTGGGTGTGGTGGGGTTCCTTCGAGCAGTACTTC. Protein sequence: CASSWVWWGSFEQYF. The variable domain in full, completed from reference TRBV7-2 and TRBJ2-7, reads GAGVSQSPSNKVTEKGKDVELRCDPISGHTALYWYRQSLGQGLEFLIYFQGNSAPDKSGLPSDRFSAERTGGSVSTLTIQRTQQEDSAVYLCASSWVWWGSFEQYFGPGTRLTVT.

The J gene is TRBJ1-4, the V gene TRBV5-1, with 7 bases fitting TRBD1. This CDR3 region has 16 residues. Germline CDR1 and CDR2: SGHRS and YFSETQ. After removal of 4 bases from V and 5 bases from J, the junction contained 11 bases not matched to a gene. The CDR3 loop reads CASSQGQQKGNEKLFF. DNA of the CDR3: TGCGCCAGCAGCCAGGGACAGCAAAAGGGGAATGAAAAACTGTTTTTT.

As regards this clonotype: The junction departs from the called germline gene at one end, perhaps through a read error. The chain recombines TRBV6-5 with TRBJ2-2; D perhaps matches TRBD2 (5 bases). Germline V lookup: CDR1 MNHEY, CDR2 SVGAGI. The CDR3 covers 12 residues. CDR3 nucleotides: TGTGCCAGCAGTTACCTGACCGGGGAGCTGTCTTTT. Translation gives CASSYLTGELSF.

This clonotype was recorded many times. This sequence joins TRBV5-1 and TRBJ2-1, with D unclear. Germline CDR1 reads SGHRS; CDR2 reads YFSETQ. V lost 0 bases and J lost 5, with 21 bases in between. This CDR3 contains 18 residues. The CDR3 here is CASSLEFSPGPGDNEQFF. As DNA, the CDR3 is TGCGCCAGCAGCTTGGAATTCTCACCTGGGCCCGGAGACAATGAGCAGTTCTTC.

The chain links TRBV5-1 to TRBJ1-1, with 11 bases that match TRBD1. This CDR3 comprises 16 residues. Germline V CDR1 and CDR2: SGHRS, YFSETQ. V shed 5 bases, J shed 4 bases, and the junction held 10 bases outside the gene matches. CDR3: CASRQNPGTGGTEAFF. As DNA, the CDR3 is TGCGCCAGCAGACAGAATCCCGGGACAGGGGGCACTGAAGCTTTCTTT.

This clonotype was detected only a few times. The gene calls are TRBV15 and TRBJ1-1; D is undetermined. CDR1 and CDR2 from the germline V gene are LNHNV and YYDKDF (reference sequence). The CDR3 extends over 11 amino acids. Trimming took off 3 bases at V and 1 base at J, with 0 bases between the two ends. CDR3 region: CATSRNTEAFF. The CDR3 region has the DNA TGTGCCACCAGCAGGAACACTGAAGCTTTCTTT.

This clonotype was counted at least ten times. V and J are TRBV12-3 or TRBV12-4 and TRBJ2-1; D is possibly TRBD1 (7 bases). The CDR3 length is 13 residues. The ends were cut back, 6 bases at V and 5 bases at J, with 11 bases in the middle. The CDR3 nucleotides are TGTGCCAGCAGGCGGGACAGCAACAATGAGCAGTTCTTC. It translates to CASRRDSNNEQFF.

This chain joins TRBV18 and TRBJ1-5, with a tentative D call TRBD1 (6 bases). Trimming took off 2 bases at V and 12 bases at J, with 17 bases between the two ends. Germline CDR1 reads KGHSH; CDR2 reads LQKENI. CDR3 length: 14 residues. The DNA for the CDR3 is TGTGCCAGCTCACCAAGGGGGGGTAAGGAGAGCCAGCATTTT. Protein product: CASSPRGGKESQHF.

The CDR3: CSVNIGGELFF. The CDR3 DNA reads TGCAGCGTCAACATTGGCGGGGAGCTGTTTTTT. The chain recombines TRBV29-1 with TRBJ2-2; D gene unclear. CDR3 length equals 11 residues. V was shortened by 6 bases and J by 7 bases, with 9 bases between the two germline ends. Germline V gives CDR1 SQVTM, CDR2 ANQGSEA.

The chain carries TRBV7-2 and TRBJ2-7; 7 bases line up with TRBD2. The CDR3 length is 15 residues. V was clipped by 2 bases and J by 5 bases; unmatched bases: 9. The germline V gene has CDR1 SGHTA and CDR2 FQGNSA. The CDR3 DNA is TGTGCCAGCAGCTTAAGGCGGGAGTCATACAACGAGCAGTACTTC. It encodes CASSLRRESYNEQYF.

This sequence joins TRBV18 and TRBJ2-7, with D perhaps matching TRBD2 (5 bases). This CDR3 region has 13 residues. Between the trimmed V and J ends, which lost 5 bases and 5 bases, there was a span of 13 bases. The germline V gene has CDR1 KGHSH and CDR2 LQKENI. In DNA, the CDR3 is TGTGCCAGCTCAACGACCGGACTGAACGAGCAGTACTTC. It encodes CASSTTGLNEQYF. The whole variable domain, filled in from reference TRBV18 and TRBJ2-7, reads NAGVMQNPRHLVRRRGQEARLRCSPMKGHSHVYWYRQLPEEGLKFMVYLQKENIIDESGMPKERFSAEFPKEGPSILRIQQVVRGDSAAYFCASSTTGLNEQYFGPGTRLTVT.

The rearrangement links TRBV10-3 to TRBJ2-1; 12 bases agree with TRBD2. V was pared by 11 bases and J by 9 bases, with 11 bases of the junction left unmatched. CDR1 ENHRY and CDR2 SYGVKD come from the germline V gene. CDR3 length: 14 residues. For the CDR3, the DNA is TGTGCCTCACTAGCGGGAGGCCCAGGGGGTGAGCAGTTCTTC. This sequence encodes CASLAGGPGGEQFF.

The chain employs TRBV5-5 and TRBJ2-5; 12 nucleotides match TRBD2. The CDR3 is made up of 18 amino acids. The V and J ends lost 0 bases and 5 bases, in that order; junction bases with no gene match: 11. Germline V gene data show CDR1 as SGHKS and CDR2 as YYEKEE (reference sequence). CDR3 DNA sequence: TGTGCCAGCAGCTTGGCGACACTAGCGGGAGGTCCCTCGGAGACCCAGTACTTC. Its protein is CASSLATLAGGPSETQYF.

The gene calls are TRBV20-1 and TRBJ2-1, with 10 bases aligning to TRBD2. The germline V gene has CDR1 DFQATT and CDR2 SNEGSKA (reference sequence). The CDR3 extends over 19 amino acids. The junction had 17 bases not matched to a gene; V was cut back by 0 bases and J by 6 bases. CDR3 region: CSARDFQREGRSEFNEQFF. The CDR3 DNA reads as TGCAGTGCTAGAGATTTTCAGCGGGAGGGCCGTTCTGAGTTCAATGAGCAGTTCTTC.

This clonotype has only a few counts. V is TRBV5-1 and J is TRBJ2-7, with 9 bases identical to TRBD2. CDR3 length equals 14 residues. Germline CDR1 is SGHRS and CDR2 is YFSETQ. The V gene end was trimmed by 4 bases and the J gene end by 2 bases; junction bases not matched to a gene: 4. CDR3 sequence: CASSPSGRPYEQYF. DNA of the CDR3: TGCGCCAGCAGCCCCAGCGGGAGGCCCTACGAGCAGTACTTC. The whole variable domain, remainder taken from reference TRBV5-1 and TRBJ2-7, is KAGVTQTPRYLIKTRGQQVTLSCSPISGHRSVSWYQQTPGQGLQFLFEYFSETQRNKGNFPGRFSGRQFSNSRSEMNVSTLELGDSALYLCASSPSGRPYEQYFGPGTRLTVT.

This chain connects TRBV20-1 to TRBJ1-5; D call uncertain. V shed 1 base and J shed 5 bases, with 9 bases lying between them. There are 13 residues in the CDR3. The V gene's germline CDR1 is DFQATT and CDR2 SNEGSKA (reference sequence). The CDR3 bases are TGCAGTGCTAGAGTCGGCGGAGATCAGCCCCAGCATTTT. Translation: CSARVGGDQPQHF.

As DNA, the CDR3 is TGTGCCAGCATCAACAGGGGATTAGGACGATTCTCCGGGGAGCTGTTTTTT. Its translation: CASINRGLGRFSGELFF. The chain employs TRBV6-1 and TRBJ2-2, with TRBD1 matching over 7 bases. Germline assignment: CDR1 MNHNS and CDR2 SASEGT. V dropped 7 bases and J dropped 6; count of bases not matched to a gene: 17. The CDR3 is 17 residues long.

CDR3 loop: CASASGRVTDTQYF. Written as DNA, the CDR3 is TGTGCCAGCGCTAGCGGGAGAGTCACAGATACGCAGTATTTT. The chain carries TRBV12-3 or TRBV12-4 and TRBJ2-3; 10 positions agree with TRBD2. This CDR3 spans 14 amino acids. With 8 bases clipped from V and 2 bases from J, the junction kept 4 bases outside the gene matches.

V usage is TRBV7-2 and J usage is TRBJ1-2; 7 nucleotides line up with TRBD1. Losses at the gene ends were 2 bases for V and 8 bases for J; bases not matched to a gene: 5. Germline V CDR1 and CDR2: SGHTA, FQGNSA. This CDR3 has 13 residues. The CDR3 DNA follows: TGTGCCAGCAGCTTACCGACAGGGCACGGCTACACCTTC. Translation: CASSLPTGHGYTF.

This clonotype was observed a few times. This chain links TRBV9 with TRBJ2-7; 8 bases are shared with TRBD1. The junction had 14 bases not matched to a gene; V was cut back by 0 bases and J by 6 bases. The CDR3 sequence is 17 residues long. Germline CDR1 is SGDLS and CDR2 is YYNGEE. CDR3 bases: TGTGCCAGCAGCGTAGGTTTCCGTGAGACAGGGGATTTCGAGCAGTACTTC. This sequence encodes CASSVGFRETGDFEQYF.

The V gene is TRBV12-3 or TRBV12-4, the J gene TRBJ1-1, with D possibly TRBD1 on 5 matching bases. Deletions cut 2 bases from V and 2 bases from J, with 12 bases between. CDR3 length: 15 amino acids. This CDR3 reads CASSLIGGGNTEAFF. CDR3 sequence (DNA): TGTGCCAGCAGTTTAATTGGGGGTGGAAACACTGAAGCTTTCTTT.

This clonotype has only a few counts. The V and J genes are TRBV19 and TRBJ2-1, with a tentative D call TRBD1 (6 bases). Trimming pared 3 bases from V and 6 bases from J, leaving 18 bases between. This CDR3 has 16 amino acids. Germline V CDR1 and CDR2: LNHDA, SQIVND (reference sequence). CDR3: CASSILGPKGVNEQFF. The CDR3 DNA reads TGTGCCAGTAGTATCTTGGGACCCAAGGGGGTCAATGAGCAGTTCTTC.

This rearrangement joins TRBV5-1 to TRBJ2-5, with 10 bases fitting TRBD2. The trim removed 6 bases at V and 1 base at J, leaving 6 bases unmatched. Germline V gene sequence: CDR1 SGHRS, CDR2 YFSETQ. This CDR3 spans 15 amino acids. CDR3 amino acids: CASKSSGRTQETQYF. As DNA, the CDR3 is TGCGCCAGCAAATCTAGCGGGAGAACCCAAGAGACCCAGTACTTC.

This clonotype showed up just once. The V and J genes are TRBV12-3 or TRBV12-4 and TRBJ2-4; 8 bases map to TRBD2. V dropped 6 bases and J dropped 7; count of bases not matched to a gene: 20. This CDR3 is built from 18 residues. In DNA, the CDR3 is TGTGCCAGCAGCCCTATAGTGATGGTTCGGGAGGGAGTGAACATTCAGTACTTC. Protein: CASSPIVMVREGVNIQYF.

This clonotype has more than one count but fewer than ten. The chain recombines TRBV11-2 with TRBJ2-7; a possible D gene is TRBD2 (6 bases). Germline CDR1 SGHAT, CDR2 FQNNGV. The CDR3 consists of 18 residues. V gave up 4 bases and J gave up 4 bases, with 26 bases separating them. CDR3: CASSSPVPSVKARYEQYF. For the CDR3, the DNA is TGTGCCAGCAGCTCCCCAGTGCCTAGCGTAAAAGCCCGGTACGAGCAGTACTTC.

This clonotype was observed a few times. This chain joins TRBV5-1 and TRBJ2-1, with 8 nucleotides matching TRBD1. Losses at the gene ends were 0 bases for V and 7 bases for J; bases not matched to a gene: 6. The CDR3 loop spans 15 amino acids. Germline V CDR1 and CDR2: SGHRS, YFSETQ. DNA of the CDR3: TGCGCCAGCAGCTTGGCGGGGGACAGGACGAATGAGCAGTTCTTC. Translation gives CASSLAGDRTNEQFF.